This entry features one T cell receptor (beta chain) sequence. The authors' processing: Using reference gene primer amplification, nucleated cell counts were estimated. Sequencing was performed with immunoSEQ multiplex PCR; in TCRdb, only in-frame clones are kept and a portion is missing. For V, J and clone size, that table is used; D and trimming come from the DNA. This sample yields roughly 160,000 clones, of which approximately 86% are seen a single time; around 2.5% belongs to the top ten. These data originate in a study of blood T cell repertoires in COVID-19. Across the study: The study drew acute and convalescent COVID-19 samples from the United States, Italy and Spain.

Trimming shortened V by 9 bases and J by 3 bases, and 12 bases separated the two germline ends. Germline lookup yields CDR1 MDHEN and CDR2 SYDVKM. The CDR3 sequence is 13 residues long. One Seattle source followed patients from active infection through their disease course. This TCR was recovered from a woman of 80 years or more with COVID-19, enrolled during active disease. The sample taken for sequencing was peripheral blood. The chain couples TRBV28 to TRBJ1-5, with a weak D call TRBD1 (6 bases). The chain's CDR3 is CASITGNNQPQHF. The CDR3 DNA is TGTGCCAGTATTACAGGGAACAATCAGCCCCAGCATTTT.